The 21 T cell receptor beta chains below all came from one sample that was sequenced in a study of T-cell reconstitution after alpha-beta-depleted transplantation in children. Library preparation (for TCRbeta) was performed with unique molecular identifiers. TCRdb independently ran MiXCR on the PCR reads; one entry per CDR3 protein. Among some 310,000 distinct CDR3 sequences, approximately 23% were seen once, and the ten largest hold over 9.5%. Source: PBMCs, mostly from graft donor cells, taken 180 days after TCRalphabeta/CD19-depleted stem cell transplant. These receptors originate from a male patient between 5 and 17 years old who had a stem cell transplant for acute lymphoblastic leukemia, so the T cells may come from the graft donor.

This clonotype has just a few counts. The chain is built from TRBV7-9 and TRBJ2-7; 8 bases line up with TRBD1. CDR1 is SEHNR and CDR2 is FQNEAQ in the germline V gene (reference sequence). CDR3 length: 16 amino acids. After removal of 5 bases from V and 6 bases from J, the junction contained 15 bases not matched to a gene. CDR3 sequence: CASSPPRGTGRGEQYF. The CDR3, as DNA: TGTGCCAGCAGCCCCCCTCGTGGGACAGGTCGGGGCGAGCAGTACTTC. Variable domain in full (rest from reference TRBV7-9 and TRBJ2-7): DTGVSQNPRHKITKRGQNVTFRCDPISEHNRLYWYRQTLGQGPEFLTYFQNEAQLEKSRLLSDRFSAERPKGSFSTLEIQRTEQGDSAMYLCASSPPRGTGRGEQYFGPGTRLTVT.

In its sample, this clonotype was seen a few times. This chain joins TRBV11-2 and TRBJ2-1; 12 nucleotides align to TRBD2. Germline V lookup: CDR1 SGHAT, CDR2 FQNNGV. Losses at the gene ends were 2 bases for V and 7 bases for J; bases not matched to a gene: 9. The CDR3 covers 17 residues. CDR3 sequence (DNA): TGTGCCAGCAGCTTACCCCTCGGACTAGCGGGATCGAATGAGCAGTTCTTC. Translation: CASSLPLGLAGSNEQFF.

There are a few counts of this clonotype. This sequence joins TRBV9 and TRBJ2-5, with 8 bases aligning to TRBD2. Germline V lookup: CDR1 SGDLS, CDR2 YYNGEE. The CDR3 spans 16 residues. J gave up 2 bases and V 0 bases, and 6 bases lay outside the gene matches. DNA of the CDR3: TGTGCCAGCAGCGTAGGGGGAACTAGCGGTCAAGAGACCCAGTACTTC. It specifies CASSVGGTSGQETQYF. Full variable domain (remainder filled in from reference TRBV9 and TRBJ2-5): DSGVTQTPKHLITATGQRVTLRCSPRSGDLSVYWYQQSLDQGLQFLIQYYNGEERAKGNILERFSAQQFPDLHSELNLSSLELGDSALYFCASSVGGTSGQETQYFGPGTRLLVL.

CDR3 nucleotide sequence: TGTGCCAGCAGCTTAACGGGGCCAGATACGCAGTATTTT. Its protein is CASSLTGPDTQYF. The chain combines TRBV7-9 with TRBJ2-3; either TRBD1 or TRBD2 may fit D (5 bases each). The CDR3 is 13 amino acids. V was pared by 2 bases and J by 4 bases, with 7 bases between. Germline lookup yields CDR1 SEHNR and CDR2 FQNEAQ (reference sequence). Filled out from reference TRBV7-9 and TRBJ2-3, the complete variable domain reads DTGVSQNPRHKITKRGQNVTFRCDPISEHNRLYWYRQTLGQGPEFLTYFQNEAQLEKSRLLSDRFSAERPKGSFSTLEIQRTEQGDSAMYLCASSLTGPDTQYFGPGTRLTVL.

This clonotype was seen more than once but under ten times. The chain uses TRBV5-1 and TRBJ2-1; TRBD2 aligns across 10 bases. Germline CDR1 SGHRS, CDR2 YFSETQ. The CDR3 loop spans 19 amino acids. V dropped 2 bases and J dropped 6; count of bases not matched to a gene: 17. This CDR3 is CASSLLPGQREGRGNEQFF. CDR3 sequence (DNA): TGCGCCAGCAGCTTACTACCCGGGCAGCGGGAGGGCCGAGGCAATGAGCAGTTCTTC. The full variable domain, in which reference TRBV5-1 and TRBJ2-1 provide the parts outside the CDR3, is KAGVTQTPRYLIKTRGQQVTLSCSPISGHRSVSWYQQTPGQGLQFLFEYFSETQRNKGNFPGRFSGRQFSNSRSEMNVSTLELGDSALYLCASSLLPGQREGRGNEQFFGPGTRLTVL.

V gene TRBV3-1 combines with J gene TRBJ2-7, with D hard to call. Germline assignment: CDR1 LGHDT and CDR2 YNNKEL (reference sequence). Deletions cut 0 bases from V and 2 bases from J, with 11 bases between. This CDR3 is built from 15 residues. Written as DNA, the CDR3 is TGTGCCAGCAGCCAAGATGCGGTGGGTGCCTACGAGCAGTACTTC. Translated, it gives CASSQDAVGAYEQYF.

This clonotype has just a few counts. V gene TRBV10-3 combines with J gene TRBJ2-3, with D maybe TRBD2 (5 bases). This CDR3 region has 13 residues. Germline assignment: CDR1 ENHRY and CDR2 SYGVKD. V lost 0 bases and J lost 9, with 10 bases in between. The CDR3 region is CAISESTGWTQYF. DNA of the CDR3: TGTGCCATCAGTGAGTCCACGGGGTGGACGCAGTATTTT.

This clonotype was seen many times. The V and J genes are TRBV5-1 and TRBJ2-7; TRBD2 matches at 9 bases. Germline CDR1 SGHRS, CDR2 YFSETQ. V lost 7 bases and J lost 1; bases outside the gene matches: 12. The CDR3 covers 16 residues. The DNA for the CDR3 is TGCGCCAGCTCAGCGGGAGGTCACCTCCCATCCTACGAGCAGTACTTC. It translates to CASSAGGHLPSYEQYF. Looking up the rest from reference TRBV5-1 and TRBJ2-7 gives the full variable domain: KAGVTQTPRYLIKTRGQQVTLSCSPISGHRSVSWYQQTPGQGLQFLFEYFSETQRNKGNFPGRFSGRQFSNSRSEMNVSTLELGDSALYLCASSAGGHLPSYEQYFGPGTRLTVT.

The chain couples TRBV28 to TRBJ2-7; TRBD1 matches 8 bases. Trimming removed 7 bases from V and 1 base from J; junction bases left unmatched: 12. The length of the CDR3 is 16 residues. The germline V gene encodes CDR1 MDHEN and CDR2 SYDVKM. CDR3 in DNA: TGTGCCAGCACCAGCCTCACAGGGGGTGAATCCTACGAGCAGTACTTC. Amino acid sequence: CASTSLTGGESYEQYF.

This clonotype turned up a few times. V usage is TRBV7-9 and J usage is TRBJ1-5, with no clear D. The V end lost 1 base, the J end lost 0 bases, and 7 bases lay between the germline ends. Per germline, CDR1 SEHNR and CDR2 FQNEAQ (reference sequence). The CDR3 has 15 amino acids. CDR3 in amino acids: CASSLGTGSNQPQHF. DNA for the CDR3: TGTGCCAGCAGCTTAGGGACTGGTAGCAATCAGCCCCAGCATTTT.

This clonotype was counted only a few times. The V call is TRBV28, the J call TRBJ2-3, with a tentative D call TRBD1 (6 bases). Trimming left V 9 bases short and J 8 bases short, with 15 bases between. Germline CDR1 reads MDHEN; CDR2 reads SYDVKM. The CDR3 loop spans 12 amino acids. The CDR3 DNA reads TGTGCCAGTAGAACAGGGTCTGCTACGCAGTATTTT. Residues: CASRTGSATQYF.

This clonotype has a handful of counts. The V gene is TRBV5-1, the J gene TRBJ2-2; a weak D match, TRBD1 (6 bases). With 7 bases removed from V and 3 bases from J, the gap between germline ends came to 25 bases. CDR3 length: 18 residues. The V gene's germline CDR1 is SGHRS and CDR2 YFSETQ. CDR3: CASGRRIGQPSYTGELFF. The CDR3 bases are TGCGCCAGCGGACGGAGAATCGGACAGCCTTCGTACACCGGGGAGCTGTTTTTT.

The table lists this clonotype with a few counts. This rearrangement joins TRBV5-1 to TRBJ2-7; 7 positions agree with TRBD2. J was trimmed by 4 bases and V by 4 bases; bases with no gene match: 14. CDR3 size: 16 residues. The germline V gene encodes CDR1 SGHRS and CDR2 YFSETQ. CDR3 in amino acids: CASSLGILAETYEQYF. CDR3 in DNA: TGCGCCAGCAGCCTGGGGATCCTAGCGGAGACATACGAGCAGTACTTC. The full variable domain, completed using reference TRBV5-1 and TRBJ2-7, is KAGVTQTPRYLIKTRGQQVTLSCSPISGHRSVSWYQQTPGQGLQFLFEYFSETQRNKGNFPGRFSGRQFSNSRSEMNVSTLELGDSALYLCASSLGILAETYEQYFGPGTRLTVT.

CDR3 DNA sequence: TGCGCCAGCAGCCAAGCGCGGTCCCCTGAAAAACTGTTTTTT. It encodes CASSQARSPEKLFF. The rearrangement links TRBV4-3 to TRBJ1-4; D is undetermined. From germline, CDR1 is LGHNA and CDR2 YSLEER. The CDR3 consists of 14 residues. Trimming stripped 1 base from V and 7 bases from J, with 10 bases between.

This clonotype was detected only a few times. J is TRBJ2-3 and V is TRBV20-1; the match to TRBD1 covers 7 bases. V was clipped by 5 bases and J by 2 bases; unmatched bases: 7. Per the germline V gene, CDR1 is DFQATT and CDR2 is SNEGSKA (reference sequence). The CDR3 extends over 14 amino acids. CDR3 region: CSAPDRATTDTQYF. The CDR3, as DNA: TGCAGTGCTCCCGACAGGGCCACCACAGATACGCAGTATTTT.

This clonotype was seen a few times. The gene calls are TRBV29-1 and TRBJ2-5; 14 bases are shared with TRBD2. The V segment lost 4 bases and the J segment 5 bases; nucleotides outside the gene matches: 3. CDR1 is SQVTM, CDR2 ANQGSEA, per germline. The CDR3 is made up of 14 amino acids. CDR3 in amino acids: CSVGRTSGGETQYF. As DNA, the CDR3 is TGCAGCGTTGGACGGACTAGCGGGGGGGAGACCCAGTACTTC.

In this sample, this clonotype turned up a few times. The chain combines TRBV12-3 or TRBV12-4 with TRBJ1-5; D is perhaps TRBD1 (5 bases). This CDR3 region has 15 residues. Trimming pared 6 bases from V and 0 bases from J, leaving 12 bases between. In DNA, the CDR3 is TGTGCCAGCAGCTCCGGGACGTATAGCAATCAGCCCCAGCATTTT. Protein product: CASSSGTYSNQPQHF.

V usage is TRBV27 and J usage is TRBJ2-7; either TRBD1 or TRBD2 may supply D (5 bases each). Trimming pared 3 bases from V and 3 bases from J, leaving 15 bases between. CDR3 length equals 15 residues. CDR1 is MNHEY, CDR2 SMNVEV, per germline (reference sequence). The DNA of the CDR3 is TGTGCCAGCAGTTTTCAGAGGGGAAGGGTCTACGAGCAGTACTTC. This translates into CASSFQRGRVYEQYF.

This clonotype was counted a few times. The chain carries TRBV29-1 and TRBJ1-1, with 9 nucleotides matching TRBD1. Germline loops: CDR1 SQVTM, CDR2 ANQGSEA. The CDR3 has 15 amino acids. Unmatched junction bases numbered 8, after V lost 6 bases and J lost 0 bases. DNA for the CDR3: TGCAGCGTCCAGGACAGGGGAATCATGAACACTGAAGCTTTCTTT. Translation gives CSVQDRGIMNTEAFF.

Only a few counts were recorded for this clonotype. The chain uses TRBV11-1 and TRBJ1-6; 7 bases line up with TRBD1. The germline V gene has CDR1 SGHAT and CDR2 FQDESV (reference sequence). V shed 1 base and J 8 bases; nucleotides not matched to a gene: 17. This CDR3 is 19 amino acids long. For the CDR3, the DNA is TGTGCCAGCAGCTTAGGGCGACTTAAGGGGGCCATCCATCATTCACCCCTCCACTTT. Translated: CASSLGRLKGAIHHSPLHF. The full variable domain, in which reference TRBV11-1 and TRBJ1-6 provide the parts outside the CDR3, is EAEVAQSPRYKITEKSQAVAFWCDPISGHATLYWYRQILGQGPELLVQFQDESVVDDSQLPKDRFSAERLKGVDSTLKIQPAELGDSAMYLCASSLGRLKGAIHHSPLHFGNGTRLTVT.

The chain employs TRBV11-2 and TRBJ2-1; TRBD2 matches at 13 bases. V was clipped by 0 bases and J by 6 bases; unmatched bases: 8. Germline-derived CDR1 and CDR2 are SGHAT and FQNNGV. This CDR3 has 18 residues. In DNA, the CDR3 is TGTGCCAGCAGCTTAGAAACCGGGACTAGCGGGACAGGCAATGAGCAGTTCTTC. This translates into CASSLETGTSGTGNEQFF.